The subject of this entry is one T cell receptor (delta chain). It has no known antigen specificity. Per-base qualities were not stored, and no clone one base away is much larger. There are 16 amino acids in the CDR3, from cysteine to phenylalanine inclusive. Solely the CDR3 DNA is kept, with 48 bases framed from the first base. The germline V gene gives CDR1 as GEAIGNYY and CDR2 as EKD. Trimmed from V: 2 bases; trimmed from J: 7 bases; junction bases lacking a gene match: 14. Libraries were constructed by RT-PCR. The reads were generated on an Illumina MiSeq. After TCRdb called clones again from the public reads with CATT, rows with identical DNA were merged. The sample contains 1,300 or so delta-chain clones, roughly 1.9% of them found a single time. In total, the top ten clones hold 60% to 65% of the sample. This record comes from a study of gamma-delta T cells after stem cell transplantation (dated by TCRdb to the mid-2010s).

This chain joins TRDV2 to TRDJ1; the junction holds 8 bases that match TRDD3. Sequencing was carried out using gamma-delta T cells. The clonotype was recovered from a human donor. It is not recorded whose cells these are; they may come from a transplant donor. The nucleotides read TGTGCCTGTGACATTGTGGGGGATGTGCTTGTTGCTAAACTCATCTTT. It translates to CACDIVGDVLVAKLIF.